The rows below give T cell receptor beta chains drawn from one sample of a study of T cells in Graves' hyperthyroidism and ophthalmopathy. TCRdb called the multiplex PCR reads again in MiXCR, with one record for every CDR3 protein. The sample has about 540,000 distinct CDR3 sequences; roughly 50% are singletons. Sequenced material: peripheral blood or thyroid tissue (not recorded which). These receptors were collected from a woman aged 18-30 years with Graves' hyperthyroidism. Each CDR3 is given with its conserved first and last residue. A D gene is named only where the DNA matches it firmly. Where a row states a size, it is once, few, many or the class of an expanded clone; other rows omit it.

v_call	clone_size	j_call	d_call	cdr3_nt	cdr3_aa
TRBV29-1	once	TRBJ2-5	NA	TGCAGCGTTCGAGCCCTCGGGAGAACTCGAGAGACCCAGTACTTC	CSVRALGRTRETQYF
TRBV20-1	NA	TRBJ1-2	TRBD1	TGCAGTGCTGGGGACAGGGACACCTATGGCTACACCTTC	CSAGDRDTYGYTF
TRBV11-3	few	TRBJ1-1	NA	TGTGCCATAACAGACGGACAGTCGAACACTGAAGCTTTCTTT	CAITDGQSNTEAFF
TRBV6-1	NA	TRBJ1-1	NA	TGTGCCAGCAGTGAAGGACTAGCGGGAGGAACTGAAGCTTTCTTT	CASSEGLAGGTEAFF
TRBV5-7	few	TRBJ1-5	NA	TGTGCCAGGGGGCGAGGGCAGCCCCAGCATTTT	CARGRGQPQHF
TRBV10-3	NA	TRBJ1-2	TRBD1	TGTGCCACCCTGACAGGGACCTATGGCTACACCTTC	CATLTGTYGYTF
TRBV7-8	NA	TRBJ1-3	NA	TGTGCCAGCAGCCAGGGGACCGACTCTGGAAACACCATATATTTT	CASSQGTDSGNTIYF
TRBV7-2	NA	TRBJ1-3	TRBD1	TGTGCCAGCAGCTACTCCGGACAGGGCTCTGGAAACACCATATATTTT	CASSYSGQGSGNTIYF
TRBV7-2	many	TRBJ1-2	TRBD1	TGTGCCAGCAGCCAGACAGGGTTCTATGGCTACACCTTC	CASSQTGFYGYTF
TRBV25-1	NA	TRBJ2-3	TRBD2	TGTGCCAGCAGTGAATCTATCCGGGAGGTGGGCACAGATACGCAGTATTTT	CASSESIREVGTDTQYF
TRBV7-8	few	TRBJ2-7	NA	TGTGCCACTTGGGACGCAGCCTACGAGCAGTACTTC	CATWDAAYEQYF
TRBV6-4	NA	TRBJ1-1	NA	TGTGCCAGCAGTGACCGCTCGACAGGTACAGCTTTCTTT	CASSDRSTGTAFF